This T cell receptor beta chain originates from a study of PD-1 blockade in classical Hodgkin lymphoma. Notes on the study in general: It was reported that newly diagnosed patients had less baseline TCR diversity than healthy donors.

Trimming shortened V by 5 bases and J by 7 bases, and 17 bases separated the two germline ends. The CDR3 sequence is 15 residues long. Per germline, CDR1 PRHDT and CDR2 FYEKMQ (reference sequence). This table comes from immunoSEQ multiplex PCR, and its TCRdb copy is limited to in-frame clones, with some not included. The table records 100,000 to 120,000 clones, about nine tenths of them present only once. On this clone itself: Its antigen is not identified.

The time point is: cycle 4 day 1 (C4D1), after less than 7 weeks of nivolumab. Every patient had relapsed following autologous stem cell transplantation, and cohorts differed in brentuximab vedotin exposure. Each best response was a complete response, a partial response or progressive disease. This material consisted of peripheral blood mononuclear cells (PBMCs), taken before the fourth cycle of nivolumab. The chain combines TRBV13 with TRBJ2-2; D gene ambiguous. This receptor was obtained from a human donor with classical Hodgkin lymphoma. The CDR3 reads CASSQVGSAHGELFF. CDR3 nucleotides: TGTGCCAGCAGCCAAGTAGGATCAGCCCACGGGGAGCTGTTTTTT.